This T cell receptor beta chain was identified during a study of metastatic and nonmetastatic thyroid tumors (dated by TCRdb to the early 2020s). Regarding the study in general: For patients with malignant and with benign thyroid disease, the researchers compared repertoires between peripheral blood samples and tumor or nodule tissue samples. What the work shows at the level of the full study, not this receptor alone: In both blood and tumor samples, TCR beta diversity was reported to be significantly higher in malignant tumors than in benign nodules.

No treatment had been received by any patient before thyroid surgery. Patient clinical samples collected from 2012 to 2018 were retrospectively analysed using T-cell receptor beta sequencing. The library was prepared using PCR. For sequencing, an Illumina HiSeq 4000 was employed. High-throughput sequencing was used to profile the CDR3 region of the TCR beta-chain in every patient. The study's processing was this. CDR3 differences across clinicopathological groups were used to build a classifier for discriminating distant-metastatic papillary thyroid cancer patients. To measure repertoire diversity the researchers used the Shannon index, while the Morisita-Horn index served to gauge how similar the tumor and blood repertoires were. TCRdb reworked the public reads: Q25 trimming with fastp, MiXCR clone assembly, productive beta chains retained. TCRdb, rather than the study authors, made the V and J calls. Present in this sample are about 14,000 clones, over 25% of which were seen just once. The ten top clones hold around 25% of the sample.

V sheds 8 bases and J sheds 4 bases, leaving 18 bases between their ends. Per the germline V gene, SNHLY is the CDR1 and FYNNEI is the CDR2. There are 15 amino acids in the CDR3, from cysteine to phenylalanine inclusive. The entry retains the CDR3 DNA only, 45 bases that are in frame from base 1. This clone has at least ten counts. Which antigen it targets is not known. The sample holds no much larger clone one base away, and base qualities are not on file. At the DNA level, this CDR3 is encoded by other sequences in the same sample as well. The receptor was derived from a female donor with papillary thyroid cancer or a benign thyroid nodule (not recorded which). Some clones in this sample may be carry-over from other donors' samples. Sequenced material: tumor tissue. The V gene is TRBV2 and the J gene is TRBJ2-1; a tentative D call is TRBD1 (7 bases match). The CDR3 region: CASRGGAGGYNEQFF. Here is the DNA: TGTGCCAGCCGCGGAGGGGCAGGGGGGTACAATGAGCAGTTCTTC.